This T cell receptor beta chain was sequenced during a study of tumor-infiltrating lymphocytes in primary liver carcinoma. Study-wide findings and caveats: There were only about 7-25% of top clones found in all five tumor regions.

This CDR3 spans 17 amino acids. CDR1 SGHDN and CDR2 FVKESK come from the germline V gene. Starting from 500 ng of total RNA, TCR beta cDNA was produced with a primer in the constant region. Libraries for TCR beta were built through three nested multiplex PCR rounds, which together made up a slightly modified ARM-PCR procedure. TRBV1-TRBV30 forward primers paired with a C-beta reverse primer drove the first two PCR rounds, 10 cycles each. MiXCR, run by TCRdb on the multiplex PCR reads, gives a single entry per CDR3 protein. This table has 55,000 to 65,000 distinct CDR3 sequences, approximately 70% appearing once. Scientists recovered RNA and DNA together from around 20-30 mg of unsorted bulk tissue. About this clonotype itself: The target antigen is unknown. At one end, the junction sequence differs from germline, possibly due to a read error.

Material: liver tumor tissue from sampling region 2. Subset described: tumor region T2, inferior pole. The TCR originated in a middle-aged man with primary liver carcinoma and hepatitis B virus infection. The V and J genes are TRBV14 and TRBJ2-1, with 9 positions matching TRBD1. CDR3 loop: CVSSQEGQGTGYNEQFF. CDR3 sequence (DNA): TGTGTCAGCAGCCAAGAGGGTCAGGGGACAGGGTACAATGAGCAGTTCTTC.